The 9 T cell receptor beta chains below all came from one sample that was sequenced in a study of blood T cell repertoires in COVID-19. Sequencing was performed with immunoSEQ multiplex PCR; in TCRdb, only in-frame clones are kept and a portion is missing. The sample records hundreds of thousands of clones, roughly 88% being singletons. The sample comprised peripheral blood. The origin of the receptors is a woman aged 25 to 39 with active or convalescent COVID-19.

The V and J genes are TRBV28 and TRBJ1-2, with D maybe TRBD1 (6 bases). This CDR3 comprises 13 residues. Germline V gives CDR1 MDHEN, CDR2 SYDVKM. V lost 5 bases and J lost 2, with 9 bases in between. The DNA of the CDR3 is TGTGCCAGCAGTGGGGGCGGGAACTATGGCTACACCTTC. As protein: CASSGGGNYGYTF.

Only a few counts were recorded for this clone. The chain employs TRBV5-1 and TRBJ1-1; possible D gene TRBD1, 5 bases. With 4 bases removed from V and 3 bases from J, the gap between germline ends came to 16 bases. The CDR3 is 15 amino acids. Looked up from germline, CDR1 is SGHRS and CDR2 is YFSETQ. The CDR3 reads CASSPPLGGYTEAFF. CDR3 nucleotide sequence: TGCGCCAGCAGCCCCCCCTTGGGGGGGTACACTGAAGCTTTCTTT. Based on the CDR3 plus reference TRBV5-1 and TRBJ1-1, the full variable domain is KAGVTQTPRYLIKTRGQQVTLSCSPISGHRSVSWYQQTPGQGLQFLFEYFSETQRNKGNFPGRFSGRQFSNSRSEMNVSTLELGDSALYLCASSPPLGGYTEAFFGQGTRLTVV.

The rearrangement uses TRBV5-1 and TRBJ1-1; 7 positions match TRBD1. V was clipped by 3 bases and J by 7 bases; unmatched bases: 6. The CDR3 is made up of 13 amino acids. CDR1 is SGHRS and CDR2 is YFSETQ in the germline V gene. The CDR3 DNA sequence: TGCGCCAGCAGCTCTTCGACAGGGCTTGAAGCTTTCTTT. Translating it yields CASSSSTGLEAFF.

This chain links TRBV19 with TRBJ1-3; D gene unclear. This CDR3 is 17 amino acids long. The V gene's germline CDR1 is LNHDA and CDR2 SQIVND (reference sequence). Trimming pared 2 bases from V and 0 bases from J, leaving 14 bases between. The DNA of the CDR3 is TGTGCCAGTAGTATACCTCTCGACTCGATCTCTGGAAACACCATATATTTT. Translation gives CASSIPLDSISGNTIYF.

V and J are TRBV5-4 and TRBJ2-1; 12 bases fit TRBD1. The CDR3 runs 19 residues. Germline V gene sequence: CDR1 SGHNT, CDR2 YYREEE (reference sequence). The J segment lost 0 bases and the V segment lost 4 bases, leaving 11 bases of the junction unmatched. CDR3 residues: CASSGAGTGGPSSYNEQFF. Here the CDR3 DNA reads TGTGCCAGCAGCGGTGCCGGGACAGGGGGCCCCAGCTCCTACAATGAGCAGTTCTTC. Drawing the rest from reference TRBV5-4 and TRBJ2-1, the complete variable domain is ETGVTQSPTHLIKTRGQQVTLRCSSQSGHNTVSWYQQALGQGPQFIFQYYREEENGRGNFPPRFSGLQFPNYSSELNVNALELDDSALYLCASSGAGTGGPSSYNEQFFGPGTRLTVL.

This clone appeared a few times. This chain joins TRBV5-1 and TRBJ1-6, with 10 bases lining up with TRBD1. Per germline, CDR1 SGHRS and CDR2 YFSETQ. The CDR3 covers 15 residues. The junction had 4 bases not matched to a gene; V was cut back by 3 bases and J by 7 bases. CDR3 amino acids: CASSWGQGNNSPLHF. The CDR3, as DNA: TGCGCCAGCAGCTGGGGACAGGGGAACAATTCACCCCTCCACTTT.

This rearrangement joins TRBV18 to TRBJ2-3; D is ambiguous. The V end was cut by 4 bases, the J end by 0 bases, with 5 bases between. The CDR3 loop spans 13 amino acids. Germline CDR1 reads KGHSH; CDR2 reads LQKENI. Here the CDR3 reads CASSLTSTDTQYF. The DNA of the CDR3 is TGTGCCAGCTCACTTACTAGCACAGATACGCAGTATTTT. Full variable domain (remainder filled in from reference TRBV18 and TRBJ2-3): NAGVMQNPRHLVRRRGQEARLRCSPMKGHSHVYWYRQLPEEGLKFMVYLQKENIIDESGMPKERFSAEFPKEGPSILRIQQVVRGDSAAYFCASSLTSTDTQYFGPGTRLTVL.

The chain links TRBV4-2 to TRBJ2-7; 10 bases fit TRBD2. This CDR3 is 23 amino acids long. CDR1 LGHNA and CDR2 YNFKEQ come from the germline V gene. The V and J ends lost 1 base and 4 bases, in that order; junction bases with no gene match: 28. CDR3 nucleotide sequence: TGTGCCAGCAGCCAAGGGCCCCAAACTAGCGGGGCCGCTAGCGGGGTTTTACGTTACGAGCAGTACTTC. It translates to CASSQGPQTSGAASGVLRYEQYF.

The rearrangement links TRBV11-2 to TRBJ1-2; D gene ambiguous. The CDR3 is made up of 13 amino acids. Germline values: CDR1 SGHAT, CDR2 FQNNGV. V was pared by 4 bases and J by 6 bases, with 12 bases between. DNA for the CDR3: TGTGCCAGCAGCTACCACTGGAGGGATGGCTACACCTTC. It yields the protein CASSYHWRDGYTF.